The entry that follows covers one T cell receptor beta chain sequence. Trimming cost V 2 bases and J 3 bases; bases outside gene matches: 7. The CDR3 spans 15 residues. Germline V gives CDR1 SGDLS, CDR2 YYNGEE. These data originate in a study of blood T cell repertoires in COVID-19. The data were produced by immunoSEQ multiplex PCR, yet TCRdb's version contains in-frame clones alone and is incomplete. Of 100,000 to 150,000 clones in the sample, roughly 92% were seen once. This chain uses TRBV9 with TRBJ2-5, with TRBD1 matching over 7 bases. Sequencing was performed on peripheral blood. This clonotype originated in a man aged 45-65 years with COVID-19, enrolled during active disease. CDR3 coding DNA: TGTGCCAGCAGCGTGGCAGGGACAGACAAAGAGACCCAGTACTTC. This sequence encodes CASSVAGTDKETQYF.